The 31 T cell receptor beta chains below come from one sample, sequenced in a study of T cells after yellow fever vaccination. TCRdb itself ran the 5' RACE reads through MiXCR, one entry per CDR3 protein. Among tens of thousands of distinct CDR3 sequences listed, roughly 7.3% were seen once. Specimen: CD8+ T cells sorted from PBMCs, collected 15 days after the yellow fever booster vaccination. The receptors were sampled from a man aged 30 to 45 who received the YFV17D yellow fever vaccine.

This chain joins TRBV9 and TRBJ2-3, with 8 bases identical to TRBD2. The V gene's germline CDR1 is SGDLS and CDR2 YYNGEE. CDR3 length equals 13 residues. The ends lost 7 bases at V and 6 bases at J; junction bases unmatched: 7. CDR3 in amino acids: CASGTSGEDTQYF. The DNA for the CDR3 is TGTGCCAGCGGAACTAGCGGAGAGGATACGCAGTATTTT.

This clonotype was counted many times. The rearrangement uses TRBV7-2 and TRBJ1-5; D remains unclear. Germline-derived CDR1 and CDR2 are SGHTA and FQGNSA. Trimming cost V 3 bases and J 5 bases, with 8 bases left between them. The CDR3 consists of 13 residues. The CDR3 region is CASSFYGDQPQHF. The CDR3 nucleotides are TGTGCCAGCAGCTTCTACGGCGATCAGCCCCAGCATTTT.

This clonotype was picked up many times. This chain's CDR3 is CASSLGFSGTAGELFF. For the CDR3, the DNA is TGCGCCAGCAGCTTGGGTTTTAGCGGGACGGCCGGGGAGCTGTTTTTT. The genes are TRBV5-1 and TRBJ2-2; 8 nucleotides match TRBD2. Germline trimming cut 0 bases from V and 6 bases from J; bases unmatched to any gene: 7. CDR3 length: 16 residues. CDR1 SGHRS and CDR2 YFSETQ come from the germline V gene. Using reference TRBV5-1 and TRBJ2-2 for the parts outside the CDR3, the full variable domain is KAGVTQTPRYLIKTRGQQVTLSCSPISGHRSVSWYQQTPGQGLQFLFEYFSETQRNKGNFPGRFSGRQFSNSRSEMNVSTLELGDSALYLCASSLGFSGTAGELFFGEGSRLTVL.

This clonotype was observed at least ten times. The gene calls are TRBV27 and TRBJ1-4, with 10 positions matching TRBD1. Per germline, CDR1 MNHEY and CDR2 SMNVEV (reference sequence). The CDR3 is 16 residues long. The ends lost 1 base at V and 2 bases at J; junction bases unmatched: 1. CDR3 coding DNA: TGTGCCAGCAGTTTATGGGGACAGGGGACTAATGAAAAACTGTTTTTT. Translated: CASSLWGQGTNEKLFF. Using reference TRBV27 and TRBJ1-4 for the parts outside the CDR3, the full variable domain is EAQVTQNPRYLITVTGKKLTVTCSQNMNHEYMSWYRQDPGLGLRQIYYSMNVEVTDKGDVPEGYKVSRKEKRNFPLILESPSPNQTSLYFCASSLWGQGTNEKLFFGSGTQLSVL.

This clonotype was counted at least ten times. The chain employs TRBV10-2 and TRBJ2-7; 9 nucleotides line up with TRBD1. Trimming removed 7 bases from V and 5 bases from J; junction bases left unmatched: 3. Germline CDR1 WSHSY, CDR2 SAAADI. The CDR3 totals 12 residues. As DNA, the CDR3 is TGCGCCAGCACCGGGACAGGGAACGAGCAGTACTTC. This encodes CASTGTGNEQYF.

This clonotype was picked up many times. The chain recombines TRBV7-9 with TRBJ2-3; unclear D gene. The length of the CDR3 is 14 residues. From germline, CDR1 is SEHNR and CDR2 FQNEAQ (reference sequence). Trimming shortened V by 5 bases and J by 5 bases, and 14 bases separated the two germline ends. The CDR3 protein is CASSLLATGDTQYF. CDR3 nucleotide sequence: TGTGCCAGCAGCCTATTGGCTACGGGAGATACGCAGTATTTT. Full variable domain (remainder filled in from reference TRBV7-9 and TRBJ2-3): DTGVSQNPRHKITKRGQNVTFRCDPISEHNRLYWYRQTLGQGPEFLTYFQNEAQLEKSRLLSDRFSAERPKGSFSTLEIQRTEQGDSAMYLCASSLLATGDTQYFGPGTRLTVL.

This clonotype has at least ten counts. J is TRBJ2-1 and V is TRBV6-5; weak D call: TRBD2 (5 bases). The CDR3 consists of 12 residues. V was cut by 2 bases and J by 6 bases, with 5 bases left in between. CDR1 and CDR2 (germline): MNHEY, SVGAGI. CDR3 sequence (DNA): TGTGCCAGCAGTTACGAGGGCAATGAGCAGTTCTTC. Encoded protein: CASSYEGNEQFF.

This clonotype was seen repeatedly, ten times or more. The chain uses TRBV6-5 and TRBJ2-1; the match to TRBD2 covers 10 bases. The ends lost 0 bases at V and 7 bases at J; junction bases unmatched: 9. The CDR3 length is 17 residues. Germline CDR1 and CDR2: MNHEY and SVGAGI. CDR3 coding DNA: TGTGCCAGCAGTTACTCGTACGAGCGGGAGGGCCAGAATGAGCAGTTCTTC. Protein product: CASSYSYEREGQNEQFF.

This clonotype occurred many times. The rearrangement links TRBV7-9 to TRBJ1-5, with D possibly being TRBD1 (6 bases). This CDR3 has 14 amino acids. V gave up 5 bases and J gave up 4 bases, with 12 bases separating them. The germline gives CDR1 SEHNR, CDR2 FQNEAQ (reference sequence). The CDR3 loop is CASSDGTRNQPQHF. The CDR3 nucleotides read TGTGCCAGCAGCGACGGGACACGTAATCAGCCCCAGCATTTT.

This clonotype came up many times. The chain is built from TRBV4-3 and TRBJ2-1; D not resolved. The CDR3 is made up of 16 amino acids. Germline V gene lookup returns CDR1 LGHNA and CDR2 YSLEER. V dropped 1 base and J dropped 0 bases, with 10 bases sitting between them. This CDR3 is CASSQAGLGSYNEQFF. The CDR3 region has the DNA TGCGCCAGCAGCCAAGCGGGCCTCGGCTCCTACAATGAGCAGTTCTTC.

This clonotype was picked up a small number of times. This sequence joins TRBV4-3 and TRBJ2-7; perhaps D is TRBD1 or TRBD2 (6 bases each). The germline V and J ends were trimmed by 1 base and 3 bases, with 13 bases remaining between them. Germline lookup yields CDR1 LGHNA and CDR2 YSLEER. The CDR3 contains 15 residues. The CDR3 loop is CASSQGYGGGYEQYF. For the CDR3, the DNA is TGCGCCAGCAGCCAAGGGTACGGAGGGGGCTACGAGCAGTACTTC.

This clonotype was picked up many times. The DNA of the CDR3 is TGCAGTGCTAGAGTGTCAGACTCCTACGAGCAGTACTTC. This codes for CSARVSDSYEQYF. V gene TRBV20-1 combines with J gene TRBJ2-7; D uncertain. The germline gives CDR1 DFQATT, CDR2 SNEGSKA (reference sequence). This CDR3 has 13 residues. V was shortened by 1 base and J by 0 bases, with 7 bases between the two germline ends.

The sample holds many counts of this clonotype. J is TRBJ2-3 and V is TRBV20-1; 8 bases map to TRBD2. With 0 bases clipped from V and 0 bases from J, the junction kept 5 bases outside the gene matches. The CDR3 loop spans 16 amino acids. Germline V CDR1 and CDR2: DFQATT, SNEGSKA (reference sequence). CDR3: CSARDRKRESTDTQYF. The DNA of the CDR3 is TGCAGTGCTAGAGATCGAAAGCGGGAGAGCACAGATACGCAGTATTTT.

This clonotype was seen only a few times. The chain uses TRBV7-8 and TRBJ2-7; TRBD2 matches at 8 bases. Germline V CDR1 and CDR2: SGHVS, FQNEAQ. J was trimmed by 2 bases and V by 1 base; bases with no gene match: 16. The CDR3 runs to 19 residues. CDR3 protein: CASSLGLAGLYPGAYEQYF. The CDR3 DNA reads as TGTGCCAGCAGCTTAGGATTAGCGGGACTCTACCCCGGTGCCTACGAGCAGTACTTC.

This chain connects TRBV7-2 to TRBJ2-5; D might be TRBD2 (6 bases). The CDR3 length is 15 residues. CDR1 and CDR2 from the germline V gene are SGHTA and FQGNSA. V was shortened by 4 bases and J by 3 bases, with 15 bases between the two germline ends. The DNA for the CDR3 is TGTGCCAGCAGCTACCCAACAGTAGCGGAAGAGACCCAGTACTTC. It encodes CASSYPTVAEETQYF.

A few counts support this clonotype. The chain employs TRBV20-1 and TRBJ2-5; 9 bases are a match to TRBD2. Germline V gene data show CDR1 as DFQATT and CDR2 as SNEGSKA (reference sequence). The CDR3 spans 14 residues. The ends lost 3 bases at V and 5 bases at J; junction bases unmatched: 7. The CDR3 loop is CSASLAGAVETQYF. The DNA of the CDR3 is TGCAGTGCTAGCTTAGCGGGAGCGGTGGAGACCCAGTACTTC.

In this sample, this clonotype turned up many times. The V and J genes are TRBV13 and TRBJ2-7; TRBD1 matches at 9 bases. The CDR3 is 15 residues long. The V and J ends lost 2 bases and 3 bases, in that order; junction bases with no gene match: 5. The V gene's germline CDR1 is PRHDT and CDR2 FYEKMQ (reference sequence). In DNA form, the CDR3 reads TGTGCCAGCAGCTTAAAAGGGACAGGGTACTACGAGCAGTACTTC. It is translated as CASSLKGTGYYEQYF.

The genes are TRBV4-3 and TRBJ2-7; TRBD2 aligns across 9 bases. V trimming: 0 bases; J trimming: 4 bases; junction bases outside the gene matches: 10. CDR1 is LGHNA and CDR2 is YSLEER in the germline V gene. This CDR3 comprises 17 residues. The chain's CDR3 is CASSQEWGSGRSYEQYF. Written as DNA, the CDR3 is TGCGCCAGCAGCCAAGAGTGGGGTAGCGGGAGATCTTACGAGCAGTACTTC.

This clonotype was seen at least ten times. The J gene is TRBJ2-2, the V gene TRBV29-1; a possible D gene is TRBD2 (5 bases). The V gene lost 6 bases and the J gene lost 7 bases, with 12 bases spanning the gap. CDR3 size: 12 residues. In germline, CDR1 is SQVTM, CDR2 ANQGSEA. For the CDR3, the DNA is TGCAGCGTGCGAACGGGGATCGGGGAGCTGTTTTTT. Protein product: CSVRTGIGELFF.

This clonotype was counted at least ten times. This chain links TRBV7-6 with TRBJ2-1; 8 bases are shared with TRBD2. J gave up 8 bases and V 5 bases, and 11 bases lay outside the gene matches. This CDR3 spans 15 amino acids. Germline CDR1 is SGHVS and CDR2 is FNYEAQ. The CDR3 DNA sequence: TGTGCCAGCAGCCTTGGGCCTAGCGGGTCCCATGAGCAGTTCTTC. Protein sequence: CASSLGPSGSHEQFF.

This clonotype showed up many times. The chain joins TRBV11-2 to TRBJ2-5; weak D call: TRBD2 (5 bases). Germline V lookup: CDR1 SGHAT, CDR2 FQNNGV. This CDR3 is built from 17 residues. The V and J ends lost 3 bases and 5 bases respectively, with 22 bases between them. CDR3 protein: CASSLYISGFLEETQYF. CDR3 bases: TGTGCCAGCAGCTTGTACATTTCGGGGTTTCTGGAGGAGACCCAGTACTTC.

This clonotype came up many times. The chain couples TRBV20-1 to TRBJ2-7, with 10 nucleotides matching TRBD2. Looked up from germline, CDR1 is DFQATT and CDR2 is SNEGSKA (reference sequence). V lost 3 bases, J lost 5 bases, and 4 bases stayed unmatched. The length of the CDR3 is 13 residues. CDR3 DNA sequence: TGCAGTGCTAGGGCTAGCGGGAGCAACGAGCAGTACTTC. Its translation: CSARASGSNEQYF.

This clonotype was detected many times. The chain couples TRBV27 to TRBJ1-5, with 7 positions matching TRBD1. Germline V lookup: CDR1 MNHEY, CDR2 SMNVEV (reference sequence). V shed 4 bases and J 0 bases; nucleotides not matched to a gene: 3. The CDR3 runs to 15 residues. The CDR3 loop is CASSYRGYSNQPQHF. CDR3 in DNA: TGTGCCAGCAGTTACAGGGGTTATAGCAATCAGCCCCAGCATTTT.

This clonotype was counted many times. V is TRBV6-5 and J is TRBJ2-7; D perhaps matches TRBD1 (5 bases). Germline CDR1 and CDR2: MNHEY and SVGAGI. This CDR3 spans 12 amino acids. V was shortened by 5 bases and J by 7 bases, with 12 bases between the two germline ends. CDR3 amino acids: CASSTQGGEQYF. The CDR3 DNA is TGTGCCAGCAGTACCCAGGGTGGAGAGCAGTACTTC.

Ten or more counts support this clonotype. This chain links TRBV7-2 with TRBJ2-7, with unresolved D. Looked up from germline, CDR1 is SGHTA and CDR2 is FQGNSA. Trimming pared 2 bases from V and 1 base from J, leaving 3 bases between. This CDR3 has 12 amino acids. CDR3 DNA: TGTGCCAGCAGCTTAATGTCCTACGAGCAGTACTTC. Translation: CASSLMSYEQYF.

This clonotype was seen repeatedly, ten times or more. This chain links TRBV4-3 with TRBJ2-5, with 7 bases aligning to TRBD2. V lost 0 bases and J lost 5; bases outside the gene matches: 3. Germline V lookup: CDR1 LGHNA, CDR2 YSLEER. The CDR3 has 14 residues. The CDR3 DNA follows: TGCGCCAGCAGCCAAGAGATTAGCGGGGAGACCCAGTACTTC. This sequence encodes CASSQEISGETQYF.

There are a few counts of this clonotype. The J gene is TRBJ2-3, the V gene TRBV12-3 or TRBV12-4; D remains unclear. CDR3 length: 13 amino acids. Trimming shortened V by 3 bases and J by 7 bases, and 11 bases separated the two germline ends. Here the CDR3 reads CASSFQGFNTQYF. The DNA of the CDR3 is TGTGCCAGCAGTTTCCAAGGGTTCAATACGCAGTATTTT.

This clonotype was seen many times. This chain joins TRBV5-1 and TRBJ2-7; D may be TRBD1 or TRBD2 (5 bases each). Trimming stripped 5 bases from V and 4 bases from J, with 16 bases between. The CDR3 is 14 residues long. Germline V CDR1 and CDR2: SGHRS, YFSETQ. This CDR3 reads CASSSGTNSYEQYF. The CDR3 DNA reads as TGCGCCAGCAGTTCCGGGACGAATTCGTACGAGCAGTACTTC.

This clonotype showed up many times. V and J are TRBV7-2 and TRBJ2-7; the match to TRBD2 covers 11 bases. The CDR3 extends over 15 amino acids. V was pared by 4 bases and J by 0 bases, with 2 bases of the junction left unmatched. The germline V gene has CDR1 SGHTA and CDR2 FQGNSA. CDR3 bases: TGTGCCAGCAGCTCCCTAGCGGGAGGCTCCTACGAGCAGTACTTC. Its translation: CASSSLAGGSYEQYF.

The V call is TRBV5-1, the J call TRBJ2-7; 10 bases are a match to TRBD1. This CDR3 has 16 amino acids. V was clipped by 0 bases and J by 0 bases; unmatched bases: 3. Germline CDR1 reads SGHRS; CDR2 reads YFSETQ. The CDR3 DNA reads TGCGCCAGCAGCTTGGGGGACAGGGGATCCTCCTACGAGCAGTACTTC. It encodes CASSLGDRGSSYEQYF.

Many counts were recorded for this clonotype. CDR3 sequence reads: CSVDRGQETQYF. DNA of the CDR3: TGCAGCGTTGACAGGGGTCAAGAGACCCAGTACTTC. V and J are TRBV29-1 and TRBJ2-5; possibly TRBD1 for D (6 bases). Per germline, CDR1 SQVTM and CDR2 ANQGSEA. This CDR3 region has 12 residues. The V end lost 3 bases, the J end lost 2 bases, and 7 bases lay between the germline ends.